The entry below describes one T cell receptor beta chain. Its antigen is not known. CDR1 and CDR2 from the germline V gene are SGHVS and FNYEAQ. The CDR3 runs to 13 residues. The J segment lost 8 bases and the V segment lost 5 bases, leaving 5 bases of the junction unmatched. The data were taken from a study of T cells in localized non-small cell lung cancer. The study's findings and limits: Of the tissues analyzed, uninvolved adjacent lung showed maximal T cell clonality, greater than tumor. Those with higher blood T cell density had longer overall survival.

The data were produced by immunoSEQ multiplex PCR, yet TCRdb's version contains in-frame clones alone and is incomplete. This sample has under 45,000 clones, with 75% to 85% found just once. The rearrangement links TRBV7-6 to TRBJ2-1; 8 positions agree with TRBD2. The sequence derives from a man between 40 and 75 years old with stage II lung adenocarcinoma. The sample in question was PBMCs, obtained before any cancer treatment. CDR3 amino acids: CASSRGLADEQFF. The CDR3 DNA reads TGTGCCAGCAGCCGAGGACTAGCTGATGAGCAGTTCTTC.